This T cell receptor beta chain was retrieved from a study of T cell responses to AZD1222 COVID-19 vaccine. Regarding the study as a whole: Baseline seropositives among AZD1222 recipients totaled only six. Clonal diversity may have been underestimated in mostly white British donors. In all cases, repertoires were sampled only after the peak T cell response. After two AZD1222 doses, spike-specific TCR breadth and depth rose versus day 0.

On this clone: Its antigen is as yet unknown.

In germline, CDR1 is GTSNPN, CDR2 SVGIG (reference sequence). The CDR3 runs to 13 residues. V shed 2 bases and J shed 3 bases, with 10 bases lying between them. Data came from immunoSEQ multiplex PCR; TCRdb stores just in-frame clones and leaves some out. Of fewer than 200,000 clones listed, 90% to 95% are singletons. The receptor was derived from an adult who received the MenACWY meningococcal vaccine as a control. The chain uses TRBV30 and TRBJ1-1; D is uncertain. The sample was peripheral blood, taken 28 days after the second dose of the MenACWY control vaccine. The CDR3 is CAWSYRPDTEAFF. DNA of the CDR3: TGTGCCTGGAGTTACCGTCCAGACACTGAAGCTTTCTTT.